This TCR beta chain derives from a study of OX40 agonist ivuxolimab in advanced cancers. Findings and limits, study-wide: The antigens recognized by the expanded peripheral T cells, that is their antigen specificity, were not determined.

Produced via immunoSEQ multiplex PCR; TCRdb's table is partial and in-frame only. The sample shows around 66,000 clones, around 90% of them seen only once. Concerning this clone itself: The antigen remains unidentified.

The germline V gene has CDR1 SQVTM and CDR2 ANQGSEA. V was pared by 2 bases and J by 2 bases, with 13 bases between. The CDR3 runs to 15 residues. Sequences were derived from CD4+ or CD8+ T cells sorted from blood, sampled in a trial of the OX40 agonist ivuxolimab. The clonotype was recovered from an adult with an advanced solid tumor such as melanoma, head and neck, liver or kidney cancer. The J gene is TRBJ1-5, the V gene TRBV29-1; TRBD1 might be the D (5 bases). The chain's CDR3 is CSVELGGQGNQPQHF. DNA of the CDR3: TGCAGCGTTGAATTGGGCGGACAAGGCAATCAGCCCCAGCATTTT.